This entry concerns a single T cell receptor beta chain. Its antigen is undetermined. The junction does not match germline at one end; this may be a read error. The CDR3 sequence is 11 residues long. Germline V lookup: CDR1 SEHNR, CDR2 FQNEAQ (reference sequence). The primer mix had 60 Vbeta and 13 Jbeta primers. Clones were sequenced by immunoSEQ multiplex PCR, and TCRdb holds only the in-frame ones, with some missing. Of about 130,000 clones in the sample, approximately 79% are singletons; the top ten hold around 7%. These data originate in a study of cytomegalovirus exposure and HLA in healthy donors. Across the whole study: Assignment to the Caucasian-associated ancestry cluster applied to less than 85% of the roughly 420 genotyped donors.

Whole-study results and caveats: The classifier, whose performance was assessed in both the original and validation cohorts, reportedly diagnosed cytomegalovirus status with high specificity and sensitivity. Most TCR sequences were rare, but some public TCRs occurred in many donors. Being productive about 87% or about 30% of the time was typical of most TCR beta V segments in an earlier analysis.

The chain employs TRBV7-9 and TRBJ2-7; possibly TRBD2 for D (6 bases). Sequencing was performed on PBMCs. The receptor's source is a man aged 40-55 years in good health and CMV-seropositive. This chain's CDR3 is CSSSPGERQYF. The CDR3, as DNA: TGTTCCAGCAGCCCGGGAGAGAGGCAGTACTTC.